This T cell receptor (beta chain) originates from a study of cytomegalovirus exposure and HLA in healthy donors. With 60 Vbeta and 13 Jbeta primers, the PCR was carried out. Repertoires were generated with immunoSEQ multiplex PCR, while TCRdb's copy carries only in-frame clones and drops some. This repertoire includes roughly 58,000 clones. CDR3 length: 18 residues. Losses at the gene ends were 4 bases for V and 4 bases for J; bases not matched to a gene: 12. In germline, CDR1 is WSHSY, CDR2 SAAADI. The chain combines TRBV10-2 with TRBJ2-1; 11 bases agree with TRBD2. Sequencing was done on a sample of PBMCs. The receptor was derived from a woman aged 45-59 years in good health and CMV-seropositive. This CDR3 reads CASSVSGRARITYNEQFF. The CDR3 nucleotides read TGCGCCAGCAGTGTTAGCGGGAGGGCCCGGATCACTTACAATGAGCAGTTCTTC.